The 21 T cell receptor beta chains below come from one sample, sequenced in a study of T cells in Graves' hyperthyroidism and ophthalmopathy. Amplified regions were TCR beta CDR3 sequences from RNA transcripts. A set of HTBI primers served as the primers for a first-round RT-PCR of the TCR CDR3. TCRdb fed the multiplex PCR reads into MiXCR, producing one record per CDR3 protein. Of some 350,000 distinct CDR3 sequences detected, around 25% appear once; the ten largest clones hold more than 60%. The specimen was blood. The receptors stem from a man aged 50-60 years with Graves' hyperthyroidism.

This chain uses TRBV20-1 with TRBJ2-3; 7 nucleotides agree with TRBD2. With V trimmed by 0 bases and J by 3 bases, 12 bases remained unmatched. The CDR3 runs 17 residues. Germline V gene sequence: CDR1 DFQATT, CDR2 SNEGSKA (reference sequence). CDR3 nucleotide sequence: TGCAGTGCTAGAGATACCCTTGGGGGGAGGGCGACAGATACGCAGTATTTT. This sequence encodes CSARDTLGGRATDTQYF.

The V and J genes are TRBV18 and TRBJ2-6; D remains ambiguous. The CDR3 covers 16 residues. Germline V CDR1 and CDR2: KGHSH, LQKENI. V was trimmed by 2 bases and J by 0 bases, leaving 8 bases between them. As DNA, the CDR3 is TGTGCCAGCTCACCAATGCCAGCCTCTGGGGCCAACGTCCTGACTTTC. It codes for CASSPMPASGANVLTF.

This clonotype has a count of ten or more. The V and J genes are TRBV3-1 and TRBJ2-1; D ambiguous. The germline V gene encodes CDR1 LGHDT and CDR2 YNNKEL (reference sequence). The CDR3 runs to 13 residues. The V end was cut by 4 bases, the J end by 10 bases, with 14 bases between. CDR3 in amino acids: CASSPHPGGEQFF. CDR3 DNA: TGTGCCAGCAGCCCCCACCCAGGCGGCGAGCAGTTCTTC.

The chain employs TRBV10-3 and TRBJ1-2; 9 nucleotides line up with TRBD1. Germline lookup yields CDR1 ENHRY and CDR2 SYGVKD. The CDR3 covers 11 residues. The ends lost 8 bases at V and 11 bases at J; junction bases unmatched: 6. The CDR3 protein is CAIGGQGRYTF. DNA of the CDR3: TGTGCCATCGGTGGACAGGGGAGATACACCTTC.

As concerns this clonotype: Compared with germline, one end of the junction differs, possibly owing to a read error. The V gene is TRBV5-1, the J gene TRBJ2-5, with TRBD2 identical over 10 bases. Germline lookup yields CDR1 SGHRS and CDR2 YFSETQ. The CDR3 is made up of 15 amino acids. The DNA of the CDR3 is TGCGCCAGCAGCTCGTTACTAGCGGGGCAAGAGACCCAGAACTTC. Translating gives CASSSLLAGQETQNF.

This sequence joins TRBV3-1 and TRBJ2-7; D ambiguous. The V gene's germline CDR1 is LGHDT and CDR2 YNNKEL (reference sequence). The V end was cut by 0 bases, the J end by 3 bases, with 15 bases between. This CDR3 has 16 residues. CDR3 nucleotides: TGTGCCAGCAGCCAAGATGTAATAGCAGGTAACTACGAGCAGTACTTC. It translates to CASSQDVIAGNYEQYF.

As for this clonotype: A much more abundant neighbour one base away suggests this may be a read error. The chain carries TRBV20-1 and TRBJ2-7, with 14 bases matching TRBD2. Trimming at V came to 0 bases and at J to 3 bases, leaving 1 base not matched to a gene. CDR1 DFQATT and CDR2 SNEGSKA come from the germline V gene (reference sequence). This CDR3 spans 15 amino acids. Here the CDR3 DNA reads TGCAGTGCTAGAGAGGGGACTAGCGGGGGCTACGAGCAGTACTTC. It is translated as CSAREGTSGGYEQYF.

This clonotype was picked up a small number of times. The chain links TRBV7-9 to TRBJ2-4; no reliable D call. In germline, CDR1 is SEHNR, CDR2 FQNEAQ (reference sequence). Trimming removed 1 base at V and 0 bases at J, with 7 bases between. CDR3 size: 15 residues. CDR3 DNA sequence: TGTGCCAGCAGCTTAGGTTTATCAGCCAAAAACATTCAGTACTTC. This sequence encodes CASSLGLSAKNIQYF.

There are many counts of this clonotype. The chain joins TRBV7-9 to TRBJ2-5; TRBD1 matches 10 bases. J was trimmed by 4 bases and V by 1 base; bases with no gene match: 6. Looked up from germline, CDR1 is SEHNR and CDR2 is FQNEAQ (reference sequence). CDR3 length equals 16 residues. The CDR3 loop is CASSLGQRDRGETQYF. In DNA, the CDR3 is TGTGCCAGCAGCTTAGGTCAAAGGGACAGGGGAGAGACCCAGTACTTC.

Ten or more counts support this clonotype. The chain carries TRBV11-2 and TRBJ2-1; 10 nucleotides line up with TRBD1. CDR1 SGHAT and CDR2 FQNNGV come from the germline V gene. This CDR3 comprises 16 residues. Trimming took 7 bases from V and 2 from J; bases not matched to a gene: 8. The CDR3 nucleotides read TGTGCCAGCACCATAGAGGGGACAGGGGCCTACAATGAGCAGTTCTTC. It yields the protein CASTIEGTGAYNEQFF.

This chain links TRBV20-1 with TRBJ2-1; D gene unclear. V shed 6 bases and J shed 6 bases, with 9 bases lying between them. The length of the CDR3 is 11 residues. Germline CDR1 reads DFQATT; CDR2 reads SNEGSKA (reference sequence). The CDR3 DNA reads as TGCAGTGCCCAGACCGGCAATGAGCAGTTCTTC. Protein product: CSAQTGNEQFF.

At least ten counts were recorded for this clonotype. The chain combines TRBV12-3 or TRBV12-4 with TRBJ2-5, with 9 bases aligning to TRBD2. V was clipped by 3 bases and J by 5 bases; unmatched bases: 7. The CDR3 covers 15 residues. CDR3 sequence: CASSFTAGGRETQYF. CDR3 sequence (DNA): TGTGCCAGCAGTTTTACGGCGGGAGGGCGGGAGACCCAGTACTTC.

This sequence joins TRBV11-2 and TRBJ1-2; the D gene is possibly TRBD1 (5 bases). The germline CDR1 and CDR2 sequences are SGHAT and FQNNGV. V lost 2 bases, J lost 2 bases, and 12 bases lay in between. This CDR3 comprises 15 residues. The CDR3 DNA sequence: TGTGCCAGCAGCTTACACGACAGCCCAAACTATGGCTACACCTTC. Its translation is CASSLHDSPNYGYTF. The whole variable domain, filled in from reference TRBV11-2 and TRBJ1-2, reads EAGVAQSPRYKIIEKRQSVAFWCNPISGHATLYWYQQILGQGPKLLIQFQNNGVVDDSQLPKDRFSAERLKGVDSTLKIQPAKLEDSAVYLCASSLHDSPNYGYTFGSGTRLTVV.

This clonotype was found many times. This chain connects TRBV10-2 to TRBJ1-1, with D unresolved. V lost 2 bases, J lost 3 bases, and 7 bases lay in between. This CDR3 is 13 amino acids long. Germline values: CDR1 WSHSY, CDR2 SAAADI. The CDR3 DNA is TGCGCCAGCAGTGAGAACTCGGACACTGAAGCTTTCTTT. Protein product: CASSENSDTEAFF.

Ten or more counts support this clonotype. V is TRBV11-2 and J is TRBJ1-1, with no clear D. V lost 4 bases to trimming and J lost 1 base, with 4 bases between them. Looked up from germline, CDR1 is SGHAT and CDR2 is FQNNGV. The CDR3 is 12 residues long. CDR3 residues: CASSSWNTEAFF. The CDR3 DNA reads TGTGCCAGCAGCTCCTGGAACACTGAAGCTTTCTTT.

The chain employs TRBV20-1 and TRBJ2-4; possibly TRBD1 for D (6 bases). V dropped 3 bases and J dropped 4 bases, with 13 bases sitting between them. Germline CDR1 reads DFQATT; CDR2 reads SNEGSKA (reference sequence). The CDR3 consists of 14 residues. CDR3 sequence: CSASGTLGKNIQYF. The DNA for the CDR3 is TGCAGTGCTAGTGGGACATTAGGGAAAAACATTCAGTACTTC.

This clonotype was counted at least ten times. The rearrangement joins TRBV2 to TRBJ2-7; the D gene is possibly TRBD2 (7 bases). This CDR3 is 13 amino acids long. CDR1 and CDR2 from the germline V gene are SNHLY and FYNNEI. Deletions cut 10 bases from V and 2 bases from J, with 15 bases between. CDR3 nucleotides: TGTGCCACCAAGGAGGGGGGGACCTACGAGCAGTACTTC. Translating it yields CATKEGGTYEQYF.

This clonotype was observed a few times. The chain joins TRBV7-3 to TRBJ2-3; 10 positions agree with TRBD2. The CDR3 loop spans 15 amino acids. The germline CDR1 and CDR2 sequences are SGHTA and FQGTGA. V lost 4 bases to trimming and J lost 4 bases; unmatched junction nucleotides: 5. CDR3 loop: CASSSLAGKADTQYF. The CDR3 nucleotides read TGTGCCAGCAGCTCACTAGCGGGAAAGGCAGATACGCAGTATTTT.

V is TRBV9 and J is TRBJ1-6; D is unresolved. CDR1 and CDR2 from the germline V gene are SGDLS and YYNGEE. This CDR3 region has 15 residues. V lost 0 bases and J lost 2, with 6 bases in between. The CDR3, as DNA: TGTGCCAGCAGCGTAGAAGGAACCTATAATTCACCCCTCCACTTT. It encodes CASSVEGTYNSPLHF.

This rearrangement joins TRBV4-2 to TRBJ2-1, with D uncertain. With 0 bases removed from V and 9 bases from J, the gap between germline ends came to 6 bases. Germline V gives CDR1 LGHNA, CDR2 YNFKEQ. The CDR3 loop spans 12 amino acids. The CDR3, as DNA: TGTGCCAGCAGCCAAGATCAGGCTGAGCAGTTCTTC. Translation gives CASSQDQAEQFF.

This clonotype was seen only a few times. The DNA of the CDR3 is TGCGCCAGCAGTATTCGTGGGACAGGGGCCTCGAACACCGGGGAGCTGTTTTTT. Translation: CASSIRGTGASNTGELFF. The chain is built from TRBV5-1 and TRBJ2-2, with TRBD1 identical over 10 bases. Germline V gene lookup returns CDR1 SGHRS and CDR2 YFSETQ. CDR3 size: 18 residues. J gave up 0 bases and V 5 bases, and 10 bases lay outside the gene matches. Together with reference TRBV5-1 and TRBJ2-2, the CDR3 gives the full variable domain: KAGVTQTPRYLIKTRGQQVTLSCSPISGHRSVSWYQQTPGQGLQFLFEYFSETQRNKGNFPGRFSGRQFSNSRSEMNVSTLELGDSALYLCASSIRGTGASNTGELFFGEGSRLTVL.